The present T cell receptor (beta chain) was sequenced within a study of OX40 agonist ivuxolimab in advanced cancers. There are a few counts of this clone. Repertoires were generated with immunoSEQ multiplex PCR, while TCRdb's copy carries only in-frame clones and drops some. The repertoire includes roughly 46,000 clones, about four fifths of them detected once, and around 2% sits in the top ten. V was clipped by 2 bases and J by 0 bases; unmatched bases: 3. The CDR3 runs 15 residues. From germline, CDR1 is SSHAT and CDR2 FNYEAQ (reference sequence). The sequencing used CD4+ or CD8+ T cells sorted from blood, collected in a trial of the OX40 agonist ivuxolimab. This TCR derives from an adult with an advanced solid tumor such as melanoma, head and neck, liver or kidney cancer. The chain carries TRBV7-7 and TRBJ2-5, with TRBD2 matching over 7 bases. The CDR3 spells CASSLSGTNQETQYF. The DNA of the CDR3 is TGTGCCAGCAGCTTATCCGGGACTAACCAAGAGACCCAGTACTTC. Full variable domain (missing parts from reference TRBV7-7 and TRBJ2-5): GAGVSQSPRYKVTKRGQDVTLRCDPISSHATLYWYQQALGQGPEFLTYFNYEAQPDKSGLPSDRFSAERPEGSISTLTIQRTEQRDSAMYRCASSLSGTNQETQYFGPGTRLLVL.